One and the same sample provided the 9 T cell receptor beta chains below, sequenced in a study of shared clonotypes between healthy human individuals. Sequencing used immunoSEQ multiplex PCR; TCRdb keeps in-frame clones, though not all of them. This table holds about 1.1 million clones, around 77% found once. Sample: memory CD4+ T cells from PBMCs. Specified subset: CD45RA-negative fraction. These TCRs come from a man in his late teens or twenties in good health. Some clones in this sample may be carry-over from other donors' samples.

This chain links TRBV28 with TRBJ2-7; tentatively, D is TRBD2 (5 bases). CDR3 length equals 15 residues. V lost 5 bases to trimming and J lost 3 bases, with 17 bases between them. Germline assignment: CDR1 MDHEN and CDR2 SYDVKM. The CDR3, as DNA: TGTGCCAGCAGTACGGAGCGAGGGCACGACTACGAGCAGTACTTC. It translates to CASSTERGHDYEQYF. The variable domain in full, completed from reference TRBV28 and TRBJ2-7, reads DVKVTQSSRYLVKRTGEKVFLECVQDMDHENMFWYRQDPGLGLRLIYFSYDVKMKEKGDIPEGYSVSREKKERFSLILESASTNQTSMYLCASSTERGHDYEQYFGPGTRLTVT.

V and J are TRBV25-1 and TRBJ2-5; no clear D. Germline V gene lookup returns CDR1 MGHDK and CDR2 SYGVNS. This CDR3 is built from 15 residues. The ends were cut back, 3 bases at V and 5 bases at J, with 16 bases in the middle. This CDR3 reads CASSEILGSGETQYF. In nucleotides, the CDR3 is TGTGCCAGCAGTGAGATTCTAGGGTCTGGGGAGACCCAGTACTTC. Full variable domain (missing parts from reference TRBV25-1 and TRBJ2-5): EADIYQTPRYLVIGTGKKITLECSQTMGHDKMYWYQQDPGMELHLIHYSYGVNSTEKGDLSSESTVSRIRTEHFPLTLESARPSHTSQYLCASSEILGSGETQYFGPGTRLLVL.

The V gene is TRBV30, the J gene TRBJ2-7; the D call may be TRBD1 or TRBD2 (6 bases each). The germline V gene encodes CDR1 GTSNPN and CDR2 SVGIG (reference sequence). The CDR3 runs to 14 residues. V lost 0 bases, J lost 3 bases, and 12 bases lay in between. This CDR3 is CAWSVQGGGYEQYF. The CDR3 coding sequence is TGTGCCTGGAGTGTACAAGGAGGGGGCTACGAGCAGTACTTC.

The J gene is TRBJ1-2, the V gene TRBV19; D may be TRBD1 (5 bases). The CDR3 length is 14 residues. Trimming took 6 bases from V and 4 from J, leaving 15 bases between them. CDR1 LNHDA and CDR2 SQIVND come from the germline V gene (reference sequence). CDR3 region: CASSLPRVTYGYTF. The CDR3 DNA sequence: TGTGCCAGTAGCCTCCCCAGGGTTACCTATGGCTACACCTTC.

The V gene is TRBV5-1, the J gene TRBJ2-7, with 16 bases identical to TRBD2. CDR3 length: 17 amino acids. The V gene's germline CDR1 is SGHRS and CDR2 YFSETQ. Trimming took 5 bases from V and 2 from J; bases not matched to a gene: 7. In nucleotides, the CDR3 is TGCGCCAGCAGTGCCGGGACTAGCGGGAGGGGAACCTACGAGCAGTACTTC. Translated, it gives CASSAGTSGRGTYEQYF.

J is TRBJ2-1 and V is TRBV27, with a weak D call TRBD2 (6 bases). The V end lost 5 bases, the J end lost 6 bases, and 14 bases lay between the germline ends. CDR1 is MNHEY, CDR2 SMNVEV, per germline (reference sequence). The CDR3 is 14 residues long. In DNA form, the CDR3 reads TGTGCCAGCAGTCCGAGGGACTTCCGCAATGAGCAGTTCTTC. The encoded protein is CASSPRDFRNEQFF.

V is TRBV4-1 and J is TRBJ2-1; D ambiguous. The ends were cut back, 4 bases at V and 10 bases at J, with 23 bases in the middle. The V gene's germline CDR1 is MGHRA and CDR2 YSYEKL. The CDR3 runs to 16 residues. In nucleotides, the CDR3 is TGCGCCAGCAGCCCCCAATCGGTCGGAACGCGGCTGGAGCAGTTCTTC. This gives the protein CASSPQSVGTRLEQFF.

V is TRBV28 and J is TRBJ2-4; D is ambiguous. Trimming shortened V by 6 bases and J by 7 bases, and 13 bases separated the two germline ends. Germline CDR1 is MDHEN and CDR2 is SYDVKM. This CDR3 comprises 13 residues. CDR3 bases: TGTGCCAGCAGAGTCACGATGGGGAACATTCAGTACTTC. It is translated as CASRVTMGNIQYF.

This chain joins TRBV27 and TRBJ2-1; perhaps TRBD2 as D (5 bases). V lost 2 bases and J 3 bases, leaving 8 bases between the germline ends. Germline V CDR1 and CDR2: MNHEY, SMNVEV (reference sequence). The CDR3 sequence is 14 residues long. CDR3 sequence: CASSLGRVYNEQFF. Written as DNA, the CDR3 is TGTGCCAGCAGTTTAGGGCGGGTCTACAATGAGCAGTTCTTC.